The sequence of this T cell receptor (beta chain) was determined in a study of monozygotic twins with inflammatory bowel disease. Concerning this clonotype itself: No antigen is known for it.

Study-level points and caveats: For repertoire similarity, concordant twins did not differ from discordant twins, possibly because power was limited. Reduced clonotype sharing with other individuals was observed in IBD patients relative to healthy twins, especially with disease activity. Healthy co-twins had higher TCRbeta inverse Simpson diversity than their IBD twins.

The length of the CDR3 is 14 residues. Germline V gene lookup returns CDR1 LNHDA and CDR2 SQIVND (reference sequence). Molecular identifiers with 6-nucleotide sample barcodes were added during cDNA synthesis via template switching. TCRdb reanalyzed the 5' RACE reads, giving one entry per CDR3 protein sequence and no DNA. This listing includes around 100,000 distinct CDR3 sequences. The chain employs TRBV19 and TRBJ1-5. The sample consisted of blood. This TCR came from a human donor with ulcerative colitis or Crohn's disease, or a healthy co-twin of an affected twin (not recorded which). The CDR3 sequence is CASTPGGRGQPQHF.